This T cell receptor (beta chain) was sequenced in a study of blood T cell repertoires in COVID-19. This clone has just a few counts. This CDR3 is built from 13 residues. Germline values: CDR1 GTSNPN, CDR2 SVGIG (reference sequence). Trimming pared 4 bases from V and 7 bases from J, leaving 14 bases between. Here immunoSEQ multiplex PCR was the method, and the copy in TCRdb shows in-frame clones only, minus some. The sample yields 220,000 or so clones, approximately 86% seen once. The receptor comes from a woman in her fifties or sixties with COVID-19, enrolled during active disease. Material: peripheral blood. The gene calls are TRBV30 and TRBJ1-5, with D perhaps matching TRBD1 (6 bases). The CDR3 coding sequence is TGTGCCTGGATCCGGGACAACGGGCAGCCCCAGCATTTT. It codes for CAWIRDNGQPQHF.